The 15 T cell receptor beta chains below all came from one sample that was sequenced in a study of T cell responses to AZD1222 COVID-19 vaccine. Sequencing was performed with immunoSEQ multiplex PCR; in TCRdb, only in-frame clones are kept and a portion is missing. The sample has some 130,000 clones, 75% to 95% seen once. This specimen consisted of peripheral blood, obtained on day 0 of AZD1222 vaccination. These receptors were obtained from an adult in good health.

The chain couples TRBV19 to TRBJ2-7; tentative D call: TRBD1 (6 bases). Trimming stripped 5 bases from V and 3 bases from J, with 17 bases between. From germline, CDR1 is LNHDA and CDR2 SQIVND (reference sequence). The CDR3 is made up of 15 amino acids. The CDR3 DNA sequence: TGTGCCAGTAGTCGCCGGGACACCAAGGTCTACGAGCAGTACTTC. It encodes CASSRRDTKVYEQYF.

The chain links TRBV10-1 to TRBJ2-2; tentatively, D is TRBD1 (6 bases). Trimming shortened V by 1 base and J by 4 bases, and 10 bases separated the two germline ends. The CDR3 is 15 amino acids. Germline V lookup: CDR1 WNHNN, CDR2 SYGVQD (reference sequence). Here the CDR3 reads CASSEYYRVTGELFF. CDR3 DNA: TGCGCCAGCAGTGAGTACTACAGGGTCACCGGGGAGCTGTTTTTT.

CDR3 sequence reads: CASSQDLRETHYEQYF. In DNA, the CDR3 is TGCGCCAGCAGCCAAGATTTAAGGGAGACCCACTACGAGCAGTACTTC. This chain joins TRBV4-3 and TRBJ2-7; D is perhaps TRBD2 (5 bases). V was trimmed by 0 bases and J by 3 bases, leaving 15 bases between them. Germline lookup yields CDR1 LGHNA and CDR2 YSLEER. CDR3 length equals 16 residues.

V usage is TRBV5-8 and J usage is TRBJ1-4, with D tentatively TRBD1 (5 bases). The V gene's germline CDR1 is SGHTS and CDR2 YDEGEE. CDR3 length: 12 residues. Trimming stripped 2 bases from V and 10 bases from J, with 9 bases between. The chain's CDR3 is CASSFGGGKLFF. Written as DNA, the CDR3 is TGTGCCAGCAGCTTTGGGGGGGGAAAACTGTTTTTT.

This CDR3 is CASTSGAATGELFF. CDR3 nucleotide sequence: TGTGCCAGTACCTCCGGGGCGGCTACCGGGGAGCTGTTTTTT. V gene TRBV19 combines with J gene TRBJ2-2; either TRBD1 or TRBD2 may supply D (5 bases each). The germline gives CDR1 LNHDA, CDR2 SQIVND (reference sequence). Trimming removed 7 bases at V and 5 bases at J, with 14 bases between. This CDR3 is built from 14 residues.

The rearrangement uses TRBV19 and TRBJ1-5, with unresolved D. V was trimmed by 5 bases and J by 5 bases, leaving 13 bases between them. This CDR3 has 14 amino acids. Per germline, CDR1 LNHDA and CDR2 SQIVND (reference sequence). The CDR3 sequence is CASSQATADQPQHF. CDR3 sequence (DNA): TGTGCCAGTAGTCAGGCCACAGCAGATCAGCCCCAGCATTTT.

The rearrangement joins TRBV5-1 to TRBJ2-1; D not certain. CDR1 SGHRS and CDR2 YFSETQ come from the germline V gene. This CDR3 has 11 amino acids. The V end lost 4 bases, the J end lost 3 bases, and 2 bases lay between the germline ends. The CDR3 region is CASSDYNEQFF. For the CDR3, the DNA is TGCGCCAGCAGCGACTACAATGAGCAGTTCTTC. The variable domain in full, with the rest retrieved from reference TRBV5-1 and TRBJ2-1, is KAGVTQTPRYLIKTRGQQVTLSCSPISGHRSVSWYQQTPGQGLQFLFEYFSETQRNKGNFPGRFSGRQFSNSRSEMNVSTLELGDSALYLCASSDYNEQFFGPGTRLTVL.

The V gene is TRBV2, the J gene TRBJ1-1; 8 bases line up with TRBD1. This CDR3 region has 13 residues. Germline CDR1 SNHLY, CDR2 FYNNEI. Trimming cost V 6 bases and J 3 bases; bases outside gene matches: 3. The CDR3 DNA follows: TGTGCCAGCAGACCGGGACAGGACACTGAAGCTTTCTTT. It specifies CASRPGQDTEAFF.

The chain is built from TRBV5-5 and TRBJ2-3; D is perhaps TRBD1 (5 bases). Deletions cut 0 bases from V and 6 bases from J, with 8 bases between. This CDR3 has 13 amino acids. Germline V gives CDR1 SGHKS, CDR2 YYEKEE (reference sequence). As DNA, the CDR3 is TGTGCCAGCAGCTTGGAGGCAGGGGATACGCAGTATTTT. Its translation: CASSLEAGDTQYF.

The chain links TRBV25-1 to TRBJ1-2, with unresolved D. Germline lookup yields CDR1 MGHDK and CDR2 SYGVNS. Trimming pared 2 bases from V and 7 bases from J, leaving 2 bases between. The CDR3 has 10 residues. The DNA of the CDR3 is TGTGCCAGCAGTGAAGTTGGCTACACCTTC. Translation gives CASSEVGYTF.

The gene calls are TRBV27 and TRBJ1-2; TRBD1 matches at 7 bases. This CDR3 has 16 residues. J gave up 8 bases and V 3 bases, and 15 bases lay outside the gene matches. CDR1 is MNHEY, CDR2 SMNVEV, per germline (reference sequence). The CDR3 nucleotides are TGTGCCAGCAGTTTGATTGTAAGGGGGCGCGAAATGGGCTACACCTTC. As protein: CASSLIVRGREMGYTF.

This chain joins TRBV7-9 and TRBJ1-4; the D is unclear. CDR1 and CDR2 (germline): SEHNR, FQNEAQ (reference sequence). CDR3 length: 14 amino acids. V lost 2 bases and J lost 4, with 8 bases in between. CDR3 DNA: TGTGCCAGCAGCTTAACGTCCGTTAATGAAAAACTGTTTTTT. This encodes CASSLTSVNEKLFF.

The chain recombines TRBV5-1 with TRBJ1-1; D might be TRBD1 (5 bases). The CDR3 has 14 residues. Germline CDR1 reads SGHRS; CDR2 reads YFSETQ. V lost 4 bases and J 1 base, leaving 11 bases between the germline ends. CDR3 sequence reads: CASSQQGSNTEAFF. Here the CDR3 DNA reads TGCGCCAGCAGCCAGCAGGGATCGAACACTGAAGCTTTCTTT.

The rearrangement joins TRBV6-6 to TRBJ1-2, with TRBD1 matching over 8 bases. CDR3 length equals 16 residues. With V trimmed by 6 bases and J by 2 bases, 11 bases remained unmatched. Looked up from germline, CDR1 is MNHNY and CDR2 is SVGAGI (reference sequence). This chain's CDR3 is CASSPYSRTGNYGYTF. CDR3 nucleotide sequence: TGTGCCAGCAGCCCATACTCCCGGACAGGGAACTATGGCTACACCTTC.

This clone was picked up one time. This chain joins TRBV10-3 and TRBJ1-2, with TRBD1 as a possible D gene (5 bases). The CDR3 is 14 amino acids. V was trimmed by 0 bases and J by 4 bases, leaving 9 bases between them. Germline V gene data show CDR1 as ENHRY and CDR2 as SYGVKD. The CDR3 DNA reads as TGTGCCATCAGTGAGTCTGGGGGTTCCTATGGCTACACCTTC. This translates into CAISESGGSYGYTF.